One and the same sample provided the 23 T cell receptor beta chains below, sequenced in a study of blood T cells in healthy people across ages. Next came a second PCR, run for roughly 6 to 11 cycles, which used a sample-barcoded 5' primer along with a J-beta primer mix. TCRdb re-analysed the 5' RACE reads in MiXCR, keeping a single row per CDR3 protein. The profile shows roughly 1,500,000 distinct CDR3 sequences, around two fifths of them singletons. The source material was blood. All receptors come from a woman between 18 and 29 years old in good health.

V is TRBV7-2 and J is TRBJ2-7; D is perhaps TRBD1 or TRBD2 (5 bases each). The DNA end favors TRBJ2-5, so the J call may be wrong. Germline lookup yields CDR1 SGHTA and CDR2 FQGNSA. The CDR3 extends over 14 amino acids. The CDR3 region is CASSRDPARETQYF. Written as DNA, the CDR3 is TGTGCCAGCAGCCGGGACCCGGCTAGGGAGACCCAGTACTTC.

This chain joins TRBV11-2 and TRBJ2-7; 9 bases align to TRBD1. Unmatched junction bases numbered 8, after V lost 1 base and J lost 7 bases. CDR1 and CDR2 (germline): SGHAT, FQNNGV. This CDR3 spans 15 amino acids. The CDR3, as DNA: TGTGCCAGCAGCTTAGGACAGGGGGTTCGTAATGAGCAGTACTTC. It translates to CASSLGQGVRNEQYF.

The rearrangement links TRBV5-1 to TRBJ1-1, with D hard to call. The V end lost 4 bases, the J end lost 0 bases, and 16 bases lay between the germline ends. The length of the CDR3 is 16 residues. Germline V gene data show CDR1 as SGHRS and CDR2 as YFSETQ. The CDR3 reads CASSRTGVELNTEAFF. CDR3 nucleotides: TGCGCCAGCAGCCGAACCGGGGTAGAGTTGAACACTGAAGCTTTCTTT.

There are a few counts of this clonotype. The rearrangement uses TRBV12-3 or TRBV12-4 and TRBJ2-7; a possible D gene is TRBD1 (6 bases). V was clipped by 5 bases and J by 6 bases, with 14 bases between them. The CDR3 totals 13 residues. The CDR3 DNA reads TGTGCCAGCAGTGGGAGACAGGTTGCCGAGCAGTACTTC. Encoded protein: CASSGRQVAEQYF.

The CDR3 region is CSPAPVNGDEKLFF. The CDR3 bases are TGCAGTCCGGCGCCGGTCAATGGGGATGAAAAACTGTTTTTT. The chain has TRBV20-1 and TRBJ1-4; no reliable D call. In germline, CDR1 is DFQATT, CDR2 SNEGSKA (reference sequence). Trimming pared 8 bases from V and 6 bases from J, leaving 19 bases between. There are 14 residues in the CDR3.

The chain couples TRBV20-1 to TRBJ2-1; 7 bases align to TRBD2. CDR1 is DFQATT and CDR2 is SNEGSKA in the germline V gene (reference sequence). This CDR3 is 13 amino acids long. CDR3 in DNA: TGCACCGCAGGTCGGGGGGCCTACAATGAGCAGTTCTTC. Translation gives CTAGRGAYNEQFF.

The CDR3 here is CASSSVGGEAFF. As DNA, the CDR3 is TGCGCCAGCAGCAGCGTGGGAGGTGAAGCTTTCTTT. This chain links TRBV4-1 with TRBJ1-1; D uncertain. CDR3 size: 12 residues. Per germline, CDR1 MGHRA and CDR2 YSYEKL. V was trimmed by 5 bases and J by 7 bases, leaving 11 bases between them.

J is TRBJ1-5 and V is TRBV30; 7 positions agree with TRBD1. Germline V gene lookup returns CDR1 GTSNPN and CDR2 SVGIG (reference sequence). The CDR3 has 15 amino acids. With V trimmed by 0 bases and J by 5 bases, 7 bases remained unmatched. CDR3 coding DNA: TGTGCCTGGAGTGTAGGGCAGGGGGTAGATCAGCCCCAGCATTTT. Encoded protein: CAWSVGQGVDQPQHF.

This chain connects TRBV2 to TRBJ2-2, with 7 nucleotides matching TRBD1. This CDR3 region has 13 residues. The V gene end was trimmed by 11 bases and the J gene end by 1 base; junction bases not matched to a gene: 4. The germline gives CDR1 SNHLY, CDR2 FYNNEI. The CDR3 is CAATGRNTGELFF. The CDR3 DNA reads TGTGCCGCGACAGGGAGGAACACCGGGGAGCTGTTTTTT.

This rearrangement joins TRBV15 to TRBJ1-4; TRBD1 agrees at 7 bases. CDR3 size: 15 residues. The germline CDR1 and CDR2 sequences are LNHNV and YYDKDF (reference sequence). V lost 1 base and J lost 6; bases outside the gene matches: 5. The CDR3 protein is CATSRAPTGDEKLFF. CDR3 nucleotides: TGTGCCACCAGCAGAGCCCCCACAGGGGATGAAAAACTGTTTTTT.

V is TRBV28 and J is TRBJ2-5; 8 bases are a match to TRBD2. The end of the DNA aligns better with TRBJ2-1, so the J call may be wrong. The CDR3 consists of 14 residues. Germline lookup yields CDR1 MDHEN and CDR2 SYDVKM. CDR3 sequence (DNA): TGTGCCAGCATTTCCGGGGGGGGTCAAGAGACCCAGTTCTTC. Translation: CASISGGGQETQFF.

This clonotype came up a few times. This chain links TRBV20-1 with TRBJ2-3; D is ambiguous. This CDR3 spans 13 amino acids. The germline V gene encodes CDR1 DFQATT and CDR2 SNEGSKA (reference sequence). V lost 5 bases and J 2 bases, leaving 11 bases between the germline ends. Written as DNA, the CDR3 is TGCAGTGCTTTTACCCGTCCCACAGATACGCAGTATTTT. Translated, it gives CSAFTRPTDTQYF.

V gene TRBV30 combines with J gene TRBJ2-1, with TRBD2 matching 9 bases. The germline V gene has CDR1 GTSNPN and CDR2 SVGIG (reference sequence). There are 12 residues in the CDR3. V dropped 8 bases and J dropped 5; count of bases not matched to a gene: 4. This CDR3 reads CAGGLAHNEQFF. For the CDR3, the DNA is TGTGCCGGGGGACTAGCCCACAATGAGCAGTTCTTC. The complete variable domain, with remaining parts taken from reference TRBV30 and TRBJ2-1, reads SQTIHQWPATLVQPVGSPLSLECTVEGTSNPNLYWYRQAAGRGLQLLFYSVGIGQISSEVPQNLSASRPQDRQFILSSKKLLLSDSGFYLCAGGLAHNEQFFGPGTRLTVL.

This chain connects TRBV5-1 to TRBJ1-2, with a possible D match to TRBD1 (6 bases). The germline gives CDR1 SGHRS, CDR2 YFSETQ. V dropped 2 bases and J dropped 4 bases, with 15 bases sitting between them. CDR3 size: 15 residues. The CDR3 region is CASSFGQLIPYGYTF. DNA of the CDR3: TGCGCCAGCAGCTTCGGACAGCTAATCCCCTATGGCTACACCTTC.

This clonotype turned up a few times. This sequence joins TRBV7-9 and TRBJ2-3, with TRBD2 matching over 10 bases. This CDR3 is built from 18 residues. The germline V gene has CDR1 SEHNR and CDR2 FQNEAQ (reference sequence). The V gene end was trimmed by 4 bases and the J gene end by 0 bases; junction bases not matched to a gene: 10. The CDR3: CASSSVPIAGGSTDTQYF. DNA for the CDR3: TGTGCCAGCAGCTCGGTCCCTATAGCGGGAGGAAGCACAGATACGCAGTATTTT.

V usage is TRBV6-6 and J usage is TRBJ2-7, with D unclear. The DNA end favors TRBJ2-4, so the J call may be wrong. The CDR3 totals 13 residues. The germline V gene encodes CDR1 MNHNY and CDR2 SVGAGI (reference sequence). The chain's CDR3 is CASSSNPQDIQYF. CDR3 DNA sequence: TGTGCCAGCAGTTCGAACCCCCAAGACATTCAGTACTTC.

J is TRBJ2-7 and V is TRBV3-1, with D possibly being TRBD2 (6 bases). The J call is doubtful: the DNA matches TRBJ2-5 better. Per germline, CDR1 LGHDT and CDR2 YNNKEL (reference sequence). The CDR3 is 14 amino acids. The CDR3 region has the DNA TGTGCCAGCAGCCAAGCCCGGGGAGGAGAGACCCAGTACTTC. Protein: CASSQARGGETQYF.

V and J are TRBV5-1 and TRBJ2-3; the D gene could be TRBD1 or TRBD2 (7 bases each). The CDR3 consists of 18 residues. V was trimmed by 4 bases and J by 0 bases, leaving 21 bases between them. Germline CDR1 SGHRS, CDR2 YFSETQ. The CDR3 bases are TGCGCCAGCAGCGTGCGACAGGGAGGGAACGGGAGCACAGATACGCAGTATTTT. Its protein product is CASSVRQGGNGSTDTQYF.

This clonotype occurred a few times. DNA for the CDR3: TGTGCCTTCAAACCCGACAGGGTGACGGGCTATGGCTACACCTTC. Its translation: CAFKPDRVTGYGYTF. V is TRBV10-3 and J is TRBJ1-2, with 7 nucleotides matching TRBD1. The J segment lost 4 bases and the V segment lost 11 bases, leaving 16 bases of the junction unmatched. The CDR3 totals 15 residues. Per germline, CDR1 ENHRY and CDR2 SYGVKD.

This clonotype occurred a few times. V is TRBV5-1 and J is TRBJ1-2; D is perhaps TRBD1 (5 bases). The CDR3 sequence is 15 residues long. Trimming removed 4 bases from V and 2 bases from J, with 15 bases in between. Germline lookup yields CDR1 SGHRS and CDR2 YFSETQ. CDR3 sequence: CASSTAGTENYGYTF. CDR3 sequence (DNA): TGCGCCAGCAGCACAGCCGGGACGGAGAACTATGGCTACACCTTC.

V is TRBV25-1 and J is TRBJ1-2; no clear D gene. The germline CDR1 and CDR2 sequences are MGHDK and SYGVNS. CDR3 length equals 14 residues. V was pared by 0 bases and J by 6 bases, with 11 bases between. CDR3 region: CASSEYGLRDGYTF. The CDR3 DNA sequence: TGTGCCAGCAGTGAATATGGCCTCCGAGATGGCTACACCTTC.

J is TRBJ2-7 and V is TRBV6-6, with 8 bases fitting TRBD1. V was clipped by 6 bases and J by 8 bases; unmatched bases: 9. CDR3 length: 13 amino acids. The V gene's germline CDR1 is MNHNY and CDR2 SVGAGI (reference sequence). In DNA, the CDR3 is TGTGCCAGCAGCCGGGGACAGGAGGTAAAGCAGTACTTC. This codes for CASSRGQEVKQYF.

The rearrangement links TRBV2 to TRBJ2-7; 8 nucleotides agree with TRBD2. Germline V gene data show CDR1 as SNHLY and CDR2 as FYNNEI. V trimming: 5 bases; J trimming: 4 bases; junction bases outside the gene matches: 7. This CDR3 contains 14 residues. The CDR3 loop reads CASSYGASGYEQYF. CDR3 DNA sequence: TGTGCCAGCAGTTATGGGGCTAGCGGGTACGAGCAGTACTTC.